This paragraph covers one TCR beta chain sequence. Its antigen is still unknown. Per-base qualities were not stored, and no clone one base away is much larger. This sample stems from a study of PD-1 blockade in classical Hodgkin lymphoma (TCRdb year 2020). Looking at the study overall: Nivolumab dosing was 3 mg/kg intravenously every 2 weeks, continuing until either disease progression or unacceptable toxicity. A peripheral blood immune signature of response to PD-1 blockade in classical Hodgkin lymphoma was defined using TCR beta sequencing and CyTOF. Study-wide findings and limitations: Baseline TCR diversity was reported to be lower in newly diagnosed patients than in healthy donors and to be lower still in relapsed/refractory patients. The study was restricted to a single clinical trial cohort, and the causes of repertoire differences, possibly disease activity or prior therapy, were left undefined. CD4+ but not CD8+ TCR diversity rose significantly by C4D1 (p=0.0027 vs p=0.16), most apparent in complete responders (p=0.02). Baseline diversity similar to that of newly diagnosed patients was observed in trial patients achieving complete response, whereas significantly lower diversity was observed in partial responders and progressors. Lower diversity was observed in patients in whom nivolumab was started less than 1 year after ASCT, and these patients were excluded from later analyses so that confounding by immune reconstitution would be avoided.

The Qiagen DNeasy kit was used to extract genomic DNA from unsorted PBMCs and from the negatively selected CD4+ and CD8+ fractions. TCR beta CDR3 regions were subjected to amplification by immunoSEQ multiplex PCR with primers that anneal to V and J segments. A synthetic immune receptor repertoire was used to minimize amplification bias, and remaining bias was computationally removed after sequencing. Regarding the original processing steps: Custom Python scripts were used to quantify repertoire diversity as the Shannon entropy index. Unsorted, CD4+ and CD8+ repertoires were analyzed separately, except in combined analyses where CD4+ and CD8+ sequences were merged in silico. Clonal expansion was defined as at least a 2-fold frequency increase after treatment relative to C1D1, with a pseudocount of 0.5 for undetected baseline clones. Clones with 0 or 1 copy at C1D1 were defined as singleton clones, while clones with 2 or more copies were defined as non-singleton clones. By matching protein sequences in sorted samples from the same patient, clones expanded in unsorted samples were annotated as CD4+, CD8+ or unknown. Wilcoxon tests were applied to paired samples to test diversity changes from C1D1 to C4D1. As stored in TCRdb, this immuneACCESS dataset retains in-frame rearrangements with V and J assigned. A fraction of the clones does not appear; measured against another copy, unresolved V genes explain less than half of the discrepancy, and the remainder lacks a known reason. From that table come the V and J calls and clone size; the DNA was used to work out D and trimming. Present in this sample are 16,000 or so clones, about 83% of which were seen just once. The ten largest clones capture roughly 13% of the sample.

This sample's time point label indicates: cycle 4 day 1 (C4D1), after less than 7 weeks of nivolumab. All trial patients had relapsed after autologous stem cell transplantation, with cohorts A, B and C differing in prior brentuximab vedotin exposure. The trial cohort was composed of some 57 patients with relapsed/refractory classical Hodgkin lymphoma, for whom complete response, partial response or progressive disease was recorded as best overall response. In the multi-cohort phase II CheckMate 205 trial, trial patients received single-agent nivolumab. Best overall response was determined by an independent review committee according to the 2007 International Working Group response criteria. Trial PBMCs were obtained immediately prior to nivolumab initiation (C1D1) and on therapy at cycle 2 day 1 and cycle 4 day 1. After peripheral blood was drawn into 8 mL Vacutainer Cell Preparation Tubes, PBMCs were isolated by centrifugation and then cryopreserved.

Sequencing was performed on peripheral blood mononuclear cells (PBMCs), taken before the fourth cycle of nivolumab. The sequence derives from a human donor with classical Hodgkin lymphoma.

CDR3 reads: CASSLEYIQYF. The sequenced DNA is TGTGCCAGCAGCTTAGAGTACATTCAGTACTTC. The V gene is TRBV11-2 and the J gene is TRBJ2-4; no D gene can be assigned with confidence. V was cut back by 0 bases and J by 8 bases, leaving a gap of 2 bases between them. The germline V gene provides CDR1 SGHAT and CDR2 FQNNGV. The CDR3, from cysteine to phenylalanine, totals 11 residues. CDR3 DNA only is kept here, 33 bases in frame from base 1.